Below, 12 T cell receptor beta chains from the same sample are listed, as sequenced in a study of cytotoxic CD8 clonotypes in ibrutinib-treated CLL. The assay was immunoSEQ multiplex PCR, and TCRdb's table has in-frame clones only and misses some. Among some 28,000 clones listed, roughly 59% were seen once. The specimen was PBMCs, collected before ibrutinib treatment. Source of these receptors: a human donor with chronic lymphocytic leukemia.

The chain joins TRBV18 to TRBJ1-4, with 10 positions matching TRBD1. CDR1 and CDR2 (germline): KGHSH, LQKENI. Trimming took 11 bases from V and 3 from J; bases not matched to a gene: 12. This CDR3 has 16 residues. The CDR3 nucleotides are TGTGCCGTCAGGGCCGGGACAGGGGACCCTAATGAAAAACTGTTTTTT. Its protein product is CAVRAGTGDPNEKLFF. The full variable domain, completed using reference TRBV18 and TRBJ1-4, is NAGVMQNPRHLVRRRGQEARLRCSPMKGHSHVYWYRQLPEEGLKFMVYLQKENIIDESGMPKERFSAEFPKEGPSILRIQQVVRGDSAAYFCAVRAGTGDPNEKLFFGSGTQLSVL.

The rearrangement links TRBV4-3 to TRBJ1-5; D is undetermined. Germline lookup yields CDR1 LGHNA and CDR2 YSLEER. V was pared by 0 bases and J by 0 bases, with 6 bases between. This CDR3 comprises 15 residues. In DNA form, the CDR3 reads TGCGCCAGCAGCCAAGAGTCCGGTAGCAATCAGCCCCAGCATTTT. Residues: CASSQESGSNQPQHF.

The genes are TRBV19 and TRBJ2-6; no firm D call. The CDR3 is made up of 16 amino acids. Per the germline V gene, CDR1 is LNHDA and CDR2 is SQIVND (reference sequence). V was trimmed by 6 bases and J by 3 bases, leaving 15 bases between them. The CDR3 reads CASRDPSRGGANVLTF. The CDR3 nucleotides are TGTGCCAGTAGAGACCCGAGTCGTGGTGGGGCCAACGTCCTGACTTTC.

The chain combines TRBV27 with TRBJ1-6; D gene ambiguous. The CDR3 is made up of 13 amino acids. Germline V gene data show CDR1 as MNHEY and CDR2 as SMNVEV (reference sequence). Between the trimmed V and J ends, which lost 3 bases and 5 bases, there was a span of 5 bases. In DNA form, the CDR3 reads TGTGCCAGCAGTTTTAGCAATAATTCACCCCTCCACTTT. This translates into CASSFSNNSPLHF.

The chain carries TRBV6-1 and TRBJ1-3; D may be TRBD1 (6 bases). The CDR3 is 13 residues long. The ends were cut back, 5 bases at V and 8 bases at J, with 13 bases in the middle. CDR1 is MNHNS and CDR2 is SASEGT in the germline V gene. The CDR3 coding sequence is TGTGCCAGCAGTCAGGGGCGCAGAGACACCATATATTTT. This gives the protein CASSQGRRDTIYF.

This clone was seen a few times. The CDR3 DNA reads as TGTGCCAGCAGTTTACCTTATCAGCCCCAGCATTTT. Translating it yields CASSLPYQPQHF. The rearrangement joins TRBV28 to TRBJ1-5; D unresolved. Germline V CDR1 and CDR2: MDHEN, SYDVKM. The CDR3 spans 12 residues. V dropped 2 bases and J dropped 5 bases, with 4 bases sitting between them.

The genes are TRBV9 and TRBJ2-2; D ambiguous. This CDR3 has 15 amino acids. CDR1 is SGDLS, CDR2 YYNGEE, per germline. V lost 1 base to trimming and J lost 6 bases, with 13 bases between them. The CDR3 is CASSVRLGMAGELFF. The CDR3 DNA reads as TGTGCCAGCAGCGTAAGGTTAGGGATGGCCGGGGAGCTGTTTTTT. The entire variable domain, with the rest obtained from reference TRBV9 and TRBJ2-2, is as follows: DSGVTQTPKHLITATGQRVTLRCSPRSGDLSVYWYQQSLDQGLQFLIQYYNGEERAKGNILERFSAQQFPDLHSELNLSSLELGDSALYFCASSVRLGMAGELFFGEGSRLTVL.

This chain links TRBV5-1 with TRBJ2-7; TRBD1 might be the D (7 bases). The CDR3 contains 16 residues. V lost 1 base and J 3 bases, leaving 17 bases between the germline ends. Germline V gene data show CDR1 as SGHRS and CDR2 as YFSETQ. CDR3 nucleotides: TGCGCCAGCAGCTTGAGGAGGGACAGTGCTTTCTACGAGCAGTACTTC. It translates to CASSLRRDSAFYEQYF.

This rearrangement joins TRBV29-1 to TRBJ1-1; D ambiguous. Germline CDR1 is SQVTM and CDR2 is ANQGSEA. V lost 3 bases and J 3 bases, leaving 8 bases between the germline ends. The CDR3 totals 12 residues. The CDR3 DNA reads as TGCAGCGTTGATGGAGGGCACACTGAAGCTTTCTTT. Amino acids: CSVDGGHTEAFF.

The chain joins TRBV27 to TRBJ2-2; D unclear. From germline, CDR1 is MNHEY and CDR2 SMNVEV (reference sequence). The V gene lost 5 bases and the J gene lost 4 bases, with 17 bases spanning the gap. The CDR3 covers 16 residues. In DNA form, the CDR3 reads TGTGCCAGCAGTCCCCAAGTGAGTCTAGGCACCGGGGAGCTGTTTTTT. It specifies CASSPQVSLGTGELFF.

V and J are TRBV19 and TRBJ2-2; D tentatively reads TRBD1 or TRBD2 (5 bases each). With 7 bases removed from V and 9 bases from J, the gap between germline ends came to 12 bases. The CDR3 runs 12 residues. Germline lookup yields CDR1 LNHDA and CDR2 SQIVND (reference sequence). The CDR3 region is CASIGGLRELFF. As DNA, the CDR3 is TGTGCCAGTATTGGGGGTCTCCGGGAGCTGTTTTTT.

The V gene is TRBV21-1, the J gene TRBJ1-1; TRBD1 is the table's D call and was not checked against the DNA. TRBV21-1 is given as a pseudogene. This CDR3 region has 18 residues. The CDR3, as DNA: TGTGCCAGCAGCAAGAGAGTAGCGGTAGAACAGGGGCACACTGAAGCTTTCTTT. It specifies CASSKRVAVEQGHTEAFF.